These 14 T cell receptor beta chains came from one sample sequenced in a study of cytomegalovirus exposure and HLA in healthy donors. The PCR had 60 Vbeta and 13 Jbeta primers. Data came from immunoSEQ multiplex PCR; TCRdb stores just in-frame clones and leaves some out. The table has roughly 78,000 clones, around 64% seen once; the top ten hold less than 25%. The material sequenced was PBMCs. The receptors were sampled from a man in his forties or fifties in good health and CMV-seropositive.

This clone was seen once. The rearrangement joins TRBV2 to TRBJ1-2; TRBD1 agrees at 8 bases. V gave up 7 bases and J gave up 8 bases; unmatched junction bases: 6. Germline CDR1 is SNHLY and CDR2 is FYNNEI. The CDR3 totals 12 residues. The CDR3 spells CASTRTGHGYTF. The CDR3 nucleotides are TGTGCCAGCACCCGGACAGGGCACGGCTACACCTTC. The variable domain in full, completed from reference TRBV2 and TRBJ1-2, reads EPEVTQTPSHQVTQMGQEVILRCVPISNHLYFYWYRQILGQKVEFLVSFYNNEISEKSEIFDDQFSVERPDGSNFTLKIRSTKLEDSAMYFCASTRTGHGYTFGSGTRLTVV.

The CDR3 sequence is CASSLTGLGDEQYF. The DNA for the CDR3 is TGTGCCAGCAGCTTGACAGGGTTGGGCGACGAGCAGTACTTC. The chain uses TRBV5-4 and TRBJ2-7, with a weak D call TRBD1 (6 bases). CDR3 length: 14 amino acids. Trimming stripped 1 base from V and 5 bases from J, with 13 bases between. CDR1 is SGHNT and CDR2 is YYREEE in the germline V gene (reference sequence).

The rearrangement links TRBV2 to TRBJ2-1; D unresolved. This CDR3 region has 15 residues. Trimming shortened V by 3 bases and J by 0 bases, and 9 bases separated the two germline ends. The germline gives CDR1 SNHLY, CDR2 FYNNEI. The CDR3 region is CASSDSRSSYNEQFF. The DNA for the CDR3 is TGTGCCAGCAGTGACTCACGGAGCTCCTACAATGAGCAGTTCTTC.

This clone was detected only a few times. The J gene is TRBJ1-2, the V gene TRBV9, with 7 positions matching TRBD1. V lost 0 bases, J lost 11 bases, and 13 bases stayed unmatched. The CDR3 sequence is 15 residues long. The germline gives CDR1 SGDLS, CDR2 YYNGEE. The chain's CDR3 is CASSVDVVAGGGYTF. As DNA, the CDR3 is TGTGCCAGCAGCGTAGATGTTGTGGCAGGGGGTGGTTACACCTTC. Filled out from reference TRBV9 and TRBJ1-2, the complete variable domain reads DSGVTQTPKHLITATGQRVTLRCSPRSGDLSVYWYQQSLDQGLQFLIQYYNGEERAKGNILERFSAQQFPDLHSELNLSSLELGDSALYFCASSVDVVAGGGYTFGSGTRLTVV.

The chain employs TRBV9 and TRBJ2-1; TRBD2 might be the D (7 bases). Trimming took off 4 bases at V and 5 bases at J, with 22 bases between the two ends. The germline CDR1 and CDR2 sequences are SGDLS and YYNGEE. The CDR3 has 17 residues. CDR3 amino acids: CASSPFIGGGVNNEQFF. The DNA for the CDR3 is TGTGCCAGCAGCCCCTTCATTGGGGGGGGCGTAAACAATGAGCAGTTCTTC.

For this clone: Other DNA sequences in this sample translate to the same CDR3. CDR3 region: CASSPQTGNTGELFF. CDR3 DNA sequence: TGTGCCAGCAGTCCTCAGACAGGGAACACCGGGGAGCTGTTTTTT. V and J are TRBV27 and TRBJ2-2, with D perhaps matching TRBD1 (6 bases). Per the germline V gene, CDR1 is MNHEY and CDR2 is SMNVEV (reference sequence). The CDR3 consists of 15 residues. V dropped 5 bases and J dropped 1 base, with 11 bases sitting between them.

V gene TRBV7-8 combines with J gene TRBJ2-7; D is unresolved. This CDR3 is 14 amino acids long. Trimming took 5 bases from V and 1 from J, leaving 12 bases between them. The germline CDR1 and CDR2 sequences are SGHVS and FQNEAQ. The CDR3 sequence: CASSADTLSYEQYF. In nucleotides, the CDR3 is TGTGCCAGCAGCGCAGACACATTATCCTACGAGCAGTACTTC. The whole variable domain, remainder taken from reference TRBV7-8 and TRBJ2-7, is GAGVSQSPRYKVAKRGQDVALRCDPISGHVSLFWYQQALGQGPEFLTYFQNEAQLDKSGLPSDRFFAERPEGSVSTLKIQRTQQEDSAVYLCASSADTLSYEQYFGPGTRLTVT.

The J gene is TRBJ1-2, the V gene TRBV28, with 7 bases identical to TRBD1. The CDR3 has 14 amino acids. CDR1 MDHEN and CDR2 SYDVKM come from the germline V gene. Losses at the gene ends were 2 bases for V and 5 bases for J; bases not matched to a gene: 5. As DNA, the CDR3 is TGTGCCAGCAGTTTAAGAGGGACAGAGTATGGCTACACCTTC. It encodes CASSLRGTEYGYTF.

The V gene is TRBV19, the J gene TRBJ1-1, with no clear D. Trimming stripped 6 bases from V and 1 base from J, with 21 bases between. Germline V lookup: CDR1 LNHDA, CDR2 SQIVND (reference sequence). CDR3 length equals 17 residues. CDR3: CASSPGFLTTGNTEAFF. The CDR3 bases are TGTGCCAGTAGCCCTGGATTCTTGACGACGGGGAACACTGAAGCTTTCTTT.

This clone has a handful of counts. CDR3 region: CASSWGGGQGGTDTQYF. The DNA of the CDR3 is TGCGCCAGCAGTTGGGGTGGGGGACAGGGCGGCACAGATACGCAGTATTTT. The chain employs TRBV23-1 and TRBJ2-3, with 9 nucleotides matching TRBD1. TRBV23-1 is recorded as an ORF, its role being uncertain. The CDR3 is made up of 17 amino acids. Trimming cost V 5 bases and J 1 base; bases outside gene matches: 10.

This chain links TRBV23-1 with TRBJ2-7, with 8 bases fitting TRBD1. TRBV23-1 is labeled an ORF, and its function is uncertain. The CDR3 runs to 16 residues. Trimming took 1 base from V and 4 from J; bases not matched to a gene: 9. CDR3 sequence reads: CASSQWLGQANYEQYF. In DNA, the CDR3 is TGCGCCAGCAGTCAATGGTTGGGACAGGCGAATTACGAGCAGTACTTC.

This clone appeared once. CDR3 region: CASSVGTAMNTEAFF. The CDR3 coding sequence is TGTGCCAGCAGCGTAGGGACAGCAATGAACACTGAAGCTTTCTTT. The chain recombines TRBV9 with TRBJ1-1, with a possible D match to TRBD1 (6 bases). Germline CDR1 SGDLS, CDR2 YYNGEE. Trimming stripped 0 bases from V and 0 bases from J, with 9 bases between. CDR3 size: 15 residues. The entire variable domain, with the rest obtained from reference TRBV9 and TRBJ1-1, is as follows: DSGVTQTPKHLITATGQRVTLRCSPRSGDLSVYWYQQSLDQGLQFLIQYYNGEERAKGNILERFSAQQFPDLHSELNLSSLELGDSALYFCASSVGTAMNTEAFFGQGTRLTVV.

The chain joins TRBV29-1 to TRBJ1-2; TRBD1 matches 7 bases. The CDR3 is 13 amino acids. In germline, CDR1 is SQVTM, CDR2 ANQGSEA. The ends lost 4 bases at V and 8 bases at J; junction bases unmatched: 10. CDR3 sequence: CSVVLQGMWGYTF. The CDR3 nucleotides are TGCAGCGTTGTCTTACAGGGGATGTGGGGCTACACCTTC.

The CDR3 nucleotides read TGTGCCAGCAGTGAAGAAGATAGCGGGGGTGAAGAGACCCAGTACTTC. Its translation: CASSEEDSGGEETQYF. The genes are TRBV2 and TRBJ2-5; 9 bases agree with TRBD2. In germline, CDR1 is SNHLY, CDR2 FYNNEI. This CDR3 region has 16 residues. V dropped 1 base and J dropped 3; count of bases not matched to a gene: 6.